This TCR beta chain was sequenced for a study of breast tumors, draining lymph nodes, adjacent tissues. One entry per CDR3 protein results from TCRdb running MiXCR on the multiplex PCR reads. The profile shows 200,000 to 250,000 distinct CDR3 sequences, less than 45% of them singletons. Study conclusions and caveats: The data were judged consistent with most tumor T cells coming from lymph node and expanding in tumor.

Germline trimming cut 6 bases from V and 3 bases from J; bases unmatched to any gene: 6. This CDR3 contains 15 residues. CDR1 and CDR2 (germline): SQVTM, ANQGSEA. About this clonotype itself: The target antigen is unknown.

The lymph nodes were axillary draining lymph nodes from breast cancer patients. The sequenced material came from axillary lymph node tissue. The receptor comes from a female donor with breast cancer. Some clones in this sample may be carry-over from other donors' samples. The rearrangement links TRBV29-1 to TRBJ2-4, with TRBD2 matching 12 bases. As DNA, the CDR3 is TGCAGCGTCGGGACTAGCGGGTTGTACAAAAACATTCAGTACTTC. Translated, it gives CSVGTSGLYKNIQYF.